This T cell receptor (beta chain) comes out of a study of shared clonotypes between healthy human individuals. Findings of the study overall: Even with large depth, rarefaction showed that sorted-subset sequencing was incomplete. What naive subsets generally showed was a larger estimated richness than memory subsets showed. Generation probabilities were higher for clonotypes shared across all four sorted-subset donors than for unshared ones.

The CDR3 covers 15 residues. Germline V gene lookup returns CDR1 SGDLS and CDR2 YYNGEE. Trimming removed 0 bases at V and 6 bases at J, with 13 bases between. Naive-designated CD8 cells lacked CD45RO, were positively enriched for CCR7, and omitted terminally differentiated effector memory CD45RA+ cells. Only in-frame clones appear in the TCRdb table, and some are missing; sequencing was by immunoSEQ multiplex PCR. Of roughly 1,800,000 clones listed, less than 95% were seen once; the top ten hold 0.9% to 1.5%. Comments on this clone: Its antigen is still unknown.

The TCR sequence derives from a man between 18 and 35 years old in good health. The chain joins TRBV9 to TRBJ2-1; D might be TRBD2 (6 bases). The sample was naive CD8+ T cells sorted from blood. This CDR3 reads CASSVGTIAPNEQFF. CDR3 sequence (DNA): TGTGCCAGCAGCGTAGGGACTATAGCCCCCAATGAGCAGTTCTTC. Full variable domain (remainder filled in from reference TRBV9 and TRBJ2-1): DSGVTQTPKHLITATGQRVTLRCSPRSGDLSVYWYQQSLDQGLQFLIQYYNGEERAKGNILERFSAQQFPDLHSELNLSSLELGDSALYFCASSVGTIAPNEQFFGPGTRLTVL.